Reported below is one T cell receptor beta chain. Its antigen is not identified. Profiling relied on immunoSEQ multiplex PCR, and the TCRdb table lists in-frame clones only, not all of them. The sample has 100,000 to 150,000 clones; around 94% are singletons. This sample stems from a study of cytomegalovirus exposure and HLA in healthy donors. Study-wide points: Confirmation was obtained in vitro that a few CMV-associated chains are specific for CMV antigens. The listing of 150 to 200 TCR beta chains classed them as cytomegalovirus-associated.

The CDR3 consists of 15 residues. CDR1 and CDR2 (germline): MGHRA, YSYEKL. V dropped 0 bases and J dropped 10 bases, with 15 bases sitting between them. The rearrangement uses TRBV4-1 and TRBJ2-2, with D possibly matching TRBD2 (6 bases). Sequences were obtained from PBMCs. This sequence was found in a woman under 30 in good health and CMV-seronegative. The CDR3 DNA reads as TGCGCCAGCAGCCAAGATTCCACTAGCCAGCAGGAGCTGTTTTTT. Protein: CASSQDSTSQQELFF.